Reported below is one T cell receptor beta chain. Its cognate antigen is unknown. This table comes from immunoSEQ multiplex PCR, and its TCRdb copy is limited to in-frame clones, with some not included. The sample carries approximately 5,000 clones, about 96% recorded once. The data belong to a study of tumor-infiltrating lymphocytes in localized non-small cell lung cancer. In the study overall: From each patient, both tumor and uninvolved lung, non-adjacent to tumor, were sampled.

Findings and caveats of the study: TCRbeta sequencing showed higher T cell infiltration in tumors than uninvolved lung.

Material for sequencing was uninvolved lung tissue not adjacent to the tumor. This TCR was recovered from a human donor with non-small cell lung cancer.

CDR3 region: CASSRTGGAGETQYF. The CDR3 region has the DNA TGTGCCAGCAGCCGCACCGGGGGGGCCGGAGAGACCCAGTACTTC. The chain recombines TRBV13 with TRBJ2-5; 8 bases are a match to TRBD2. Losses at the gene ends were 5 bases for V and 4 bases for J; bases not matched to a gene: 9. This CDR3 has 15 residues. Germline V gives CDR1 PRHDT, CDR2 FYEKMQ (reference sequence).